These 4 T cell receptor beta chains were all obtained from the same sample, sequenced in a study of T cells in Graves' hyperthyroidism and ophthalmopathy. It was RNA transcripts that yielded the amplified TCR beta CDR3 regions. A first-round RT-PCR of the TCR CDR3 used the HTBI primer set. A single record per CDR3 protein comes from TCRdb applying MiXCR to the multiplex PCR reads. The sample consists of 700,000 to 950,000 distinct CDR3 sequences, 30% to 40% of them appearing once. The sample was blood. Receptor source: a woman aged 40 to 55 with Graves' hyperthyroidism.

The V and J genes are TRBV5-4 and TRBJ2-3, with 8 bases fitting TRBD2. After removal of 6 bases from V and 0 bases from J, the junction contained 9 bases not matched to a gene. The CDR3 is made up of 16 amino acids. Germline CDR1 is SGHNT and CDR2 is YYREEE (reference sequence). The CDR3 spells CASNLLSSGSTDTQYF. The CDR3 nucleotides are TGTGCCAGCAACCTTCTGTCTAGCGGGAGCACAGATACGCAGTATTTT. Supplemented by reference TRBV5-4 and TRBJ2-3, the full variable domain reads ETGVTQSPTHLIKTRGQQVTLRCSSQSGHNTVSWYQQALGQGPQFIFQYYREEENGRGNFPPRFSGLQFPNYSSELNVNALELDDSALYLCASNLLSSGSTDTQYFGPGTRLTVL.

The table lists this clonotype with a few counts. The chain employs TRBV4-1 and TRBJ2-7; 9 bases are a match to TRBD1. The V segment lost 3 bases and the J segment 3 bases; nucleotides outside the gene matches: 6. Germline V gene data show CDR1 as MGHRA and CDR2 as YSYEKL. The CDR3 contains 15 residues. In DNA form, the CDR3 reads TGCGCCAGCAGCCAGGGACAGGGCTACAACTACGAGCAGTACTTC. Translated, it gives CASSQGQGYNYEQYF.

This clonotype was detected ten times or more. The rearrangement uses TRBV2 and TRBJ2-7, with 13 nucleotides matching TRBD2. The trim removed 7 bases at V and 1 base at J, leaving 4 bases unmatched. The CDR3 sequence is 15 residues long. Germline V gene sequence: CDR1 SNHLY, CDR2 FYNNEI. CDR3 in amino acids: CASKGLAGSSYEQYF. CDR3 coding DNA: TGTGCCAGCAAGGGACTAGCGGGGTCTTCCTACGAGCAGTACTTC. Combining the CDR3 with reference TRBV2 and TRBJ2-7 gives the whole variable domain EPEVTQTPSHQVTQMGQEVILRCVPISNHLYFYWYRQILGQKVEFLVSFYNNEISEKSEIFDDQFSVERPDGSNFTLKIRSTKLEDSAMYFCASKGLAGSSYEQYFGPGTRLTVT.

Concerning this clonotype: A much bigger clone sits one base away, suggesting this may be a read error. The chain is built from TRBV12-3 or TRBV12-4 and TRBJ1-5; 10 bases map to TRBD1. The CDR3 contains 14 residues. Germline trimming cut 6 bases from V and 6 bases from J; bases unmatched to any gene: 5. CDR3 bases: TGTGCCAGCAGCCCCGGGACAGGGGTTCAGCCCCAGCATTTT. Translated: CASSPGTGVQPQHF.